A selection of T cell receptor beta chains follows, all from one sample in a study of blood T cell repertoires in COVID-19. Generated by immunoSEQ multiplex PCR, the TCRdb table keeps only in-frame clones and is missing some. Of approximately 260,000 clones listed, under 85% are singletons. The source material was peripheral blood. The origin of the receptors is a woman aged 35 to 49 with active or convalescent COVID-19. CDR3s include the opening cysteine and the closing phenylalanine or tryptophan. The D gene is left open where the match is weak. The size entry is marked missing in some rows and otherwise reads once, few, many or a size class.

V	J	D	size	DNA	CDR3
TRBV3-1/TRBV3-2	TRBJ2-2	TRBD2	.	TGTGCCAGCAGCCAAGAAGGGACTACCACGAGGAAGCTGTTTTTT	CASSQEGTTTRKLFF
TRBV27	TRBJ2-6	TRBD2	.	TGTGCCAGCAGTTTATTGGGCGGGGGGGCCTCCTCTGGGGCCAACGTCCTGACTTTC	CASSLLGGGASSGANVLTF
TRBV6-4	TRBJ2-6	TRBD1	.	TGTGCCAGCTCAGTGGGACAGAGCTCTGGGGCCAACGTCCTGACTTTC	CASSVGQSSGANVLTF
TRBV5-1	TRBJ2-5	.	.	TGCGCCAGCAGCTTTAATGACAGGTCAGAGACCCAGTACTTC	CASSFNDRSETQYF
TRBV3-1/TRBV3-2	TRBJ2-2	TRBD1	.	TGTGCCAGCAGCCTCCTAGGGGGCGCTGTGACCGGGGAGCTGTTTTTT	CASSLLGGAVTGELFF
TRBV19	TRBJ2-7	.	.	TGTGCCAGTAGCCCCCTGGGGCGGGGGCCCTACGAGCAGTACTTC	CASSPLGRGPYEQYF
TRBV7-2	TRBJ1-4	.	few	TGTGCCAGCAGCTTAGGCACCCTCAGGGCTAATGAAAAACTGTTTTTT	CASSLGTLRANEKLFF
TRBV6-5	TRBJ2-5	.	.	TGTGCCAGCAGTTACTCTAGTCAAGAGACCCAGTACTTC	CASSYSSQETQYF
TRBV15	TRBJ1-5	TRBD1	.	TGTGCCACCAGCACCGGACAGGGGGTCTATAGCAATCAGCCCCAGCATTTT	CATSTGQGVYSNQPQHF
TRBV7-3	TRBJ2-1	.	.	TGTGCCAGCAGCCCACAGTCCGGGGTTTACAATGAGCAGTTCTTC	CASSPQSGVYNEQFF
TRBV18	TRBJ1-1	.	once	TGTGCCAGCTCACCGCGACCCGGGGTATGGGTCACTGAAGCTTTCTTT	CASSPRPGVWVTEAFF
TRBV3-1/TRBV3-2	TRBJ2-1	.	.	TGTGCCAGCAGCCCTGAGACTAGATCGAATGAGCAGTTCTTC	CASSPETRSNEQFF
TRBV5-6	TRBJ1-1	.	.	TGTGCCAGCAGCCCGACAGCCAACACTGAAGCTTTCTTT	CASSPTANTEAFF
TRBV9	TRBJ2-3	TRBD2	once	TGTGCCAGCAGCGTAGTGGGACTAGCGGGAGATACGCAGTATTTT	CASSVVGLAGDTQYF
TRBV27	TRBJ1-5	.	.	TGTGCCAGCAGTTTACCCCCAGGCCCCCAGCATTTT	CASSLPPGPQHF
TRBV9	TRBJ1-2	TRBD1	.	TGTGCCAGCAGCGTAGCCACGGACAGGGTGGGCTATGGCTACACCTTC	CASSVATDRVGYGYTF
TRBV29-1	TRBJ1-1	TRBD1	.	TGCAGCGTTCGCAGGGGGCTGGTCACTGAAGCTTTCTTT	CSVRRGLVTEAFF
TRBV4-1	TRBJ1-2	.	once	TGCGCCAGCAGCCATGAGGCCTACGGGGGCTACACCTTC	CASSHEAYGGYTF
TRBV4-2	TRBJ1-1	.	.	TGTGCCAGCAGCCAATCACAAGCAGGGGCGGACACTGAAGCTTTCTTT	CASSQSQAGADTEAFF
TRBV9	TRBJ2-3	.	.	TGTGCCAGCAGCGCTCCAGATGTAGATACGCAGTATTTT	CASSAPDVDTQYF
TRBV30	TRBJ1-1	.	.	TGTGCCTGGAGTACCCAGGGGATAGAAGCTTTCTTT	CAWSTQGIEAFF
TRBV6-5	TRBJ2-5	.	.	TGTGCCAGCACCTCAAGGGCAGCCACGACGGAGGTCCAGTACTTC	CASTSRAATTEVQYF
TRBV9	TRBJ1-2	TRBD1	few	TGTGCCAGCAGCGTCCTGGCAGGGGGATCGGATGGCTACACCTTC	CASSVLAGGSDGYTF